These 13 T cell receptor beta chains were all obtained from the same sample, sequenced in a study of blood T cells in healthy people across ages. The use of a sample-barcoded 5' primer and a J-beta primer mix characterized a second PCR of 7 to 11 cycles. One entry per CDR3 protein, called by TCRdb with MiXCR from the 5' RACE reads. The data hold some 790,000 distinct CDR3 sequences, with around 30% observed a single time. The sample taken for sequencing was blood. The receptors shown here come from a woman older than 75 in good health.

The chain carries TRBV7-8 and TRBJ1-5; D remains ambiguous. Germline CDR1 and CDR2: SGHVS and FQNEAQ. V lost 2 bases and J lost 10, with 0 bases in between. The CDR3 has 9 residues. Here the CDR3 DNA reads TGTGCCAGCAGCTTACCCCAGCATTTT. Translated, it gives CASSLPQHF. Variable domain in full (rest from reference TRBV7-8 and TRBJ1-5): GAGVSQSPRYKVAKRGQDVALRCDPISGHVSLFWYQQALGQGPEFLTYFQNEAQLDKSGLPSDRFFAERPEGSVSTLKIQRTQQEDSAVYLCASSLPQHFGDGTRLSIL.

This clonotype has at least ten counts. The J gene is TRBJ2-3, the V gene TRBV12-3 or TRBV12-4, with 13 positions matching TRBD2. J was trimmed by 5 bases and V by 6 bases; bases with no gene match: 8. The CDR3 totals 16 residues. The CDR3, as DNA: TGTGCCAGCAGCCTGGGGACTAGCGGGGTCCGAGATACGCAGTATTTT. Its translation is CASSLGTSGVRDTQYF.

Ten or more counts support this clonotype. The chain is built from TRBV6-1 and TRBJ2-5; TRBD1 aligns across 10 bases. The trim removed 9 bases at V and 6 bases at J, leaving 10 bases unmatched. This CDR3 is 14 amino acids long. Germline CDR1 and CDR2: MNHNS and SASEGT. The CDR3 DNA reads as TGTGCCAGTTTATCTGGACAGGGGGAAAAGACCCAGTACTTC. This codes for CASLSGQGEKTQYF.

V usage is TRBV5-1 and J usage is TRBJ1-1, with unresolved D. Trimming left V 6 bases short and J 1 base short, with 19 bases between. CDR1 is SGHRS and CDR2 is YFSETQ in the germline V gene. The CDR3 consists of 16 residues. This CDR3 reads CASTPRGSAGNTEAFF. The CDR3 bases are TGCGCCAGCACCCCGCGAGGGTCGGCTGGGAACACTGAAGCTTTCTTT.

This clonotype came up many times. The rearrangement uses TRBV9 and TRBJ1-2; D ambiguous. V was pared by 3 bases and J by 4 bases, with 19 bases between. Per germline, CDR1 SGDLS and CDR2 YYNGEE. This CDR3 is 16 amino acids long. The DNA of the CDR3 is TGTGCCAGCAGCGCGCACTACAGAGATCTCAGCTATGGCTACACCTTC. Protein sequence: CASSAHYRDLSYGYTF.

This rearrangement joins TRBV10-3 to TRBJ2-7, with a weak D call TRBD1 (6 bases). This CDR3 spans 12 amino acids. Between the trimmed V and J ends, which lost 6 bases and 7 bases, there was a span of 13 bases. Germline assignment: CDR1 ENHRY and CDR2 SYGVKD. The CDR3: CAIRRDTREQYF. The CDR3, as DNA: TGTGCCATCAGACGGGACACCAGAGAGCAGTACTTC.

The table lists this clonotype with many counts. A much bigger clone sits one base away, suggesting this may be a read error. The chain carries TRBV10-3 and TRBJ2-7; a weak D match, TRBD1 (5 bases). The germline V gene has CDR1 ENHRY and CDR2 SYGVKD. The CDR3 sequence is 16 residues long. V lost 3 bases and J lost 0, with 15 bases in between. CDR3 region: CAISDRGRASSYEQYF. The CDR3 DNA is TGTGCCATCAGTGATAGGGGCAGGGCAAGCTCCTACGAGCAGTACTTC.

The chain uses TRBV10-3 and TRBJ2-7; a weak D match, TRBD2 (7 bases). Near its end, the DNA agrees better with TRBJ2-5, so the J call may be wrong. Germline assignment: CDR1 ENHRY and CDR2 SYGVKD. The CDR3 extends over 14 amino acids. CDR3 coding DNA: TGTGCCACCAGCGAGGGGGGGGCAAGGGAGACCCAGTACTTC. Protein sequence: CATSEGGARETQYF.

This clonotype was picked up a small number of times. The chain has TRBV29-1 and TRBJ1-2; D is undetermined. This CDR3 contains 13 residues. CDR1 SQVTM and CDR2 ANQGSEA come from the germline V gene. V lost 2 bases and J lost 3, with 10 bases in between. CDR3 bases: TGCAGCGTTGAACTGGAGCATGACTATGGCTACACCTTC. Residues: CSVELEHDYGYTF.

J is TRBJ2-2 and V is TRBV7-2; D perhaps matches TRBD1 (6 bases). Between the trimmed V and J ends, which lost 4 bases and 5 bases, there was a span of 14 bases. From germline, CDR1 is SGHTA and CDR2 FQGNSA. The CDR3 runs 15 residues. As DNA, the CDR3 is TGTGCCAGCAGCTCGCGACAGGTCCGGACCGGGGAGCTGTTTTTT. This codes for CASSSRQVRTGELFF.

V gene TRBV20-1 combines with J gene TRBJ2-3, with a weak D call TRBD1 (5 bases). The V end was cut by 6 bases, the J end by 2 bases, with 18 bases between. The CDR3 sequence is 15 residues long. Germline values: CDR1 DFQATT, CDR2 SNEGSKA (reference sequence). The CDR3 nucleotides are TGCAGTGCCATCAGGACAAATCCTCCCACAGATACGCAGTATTTT. This gives the protein CSAIRTNPPTDTQYF.

This clonotype was found a few times. The chain links TRBV20-1 to TRBJ2-1; possibly TRBD1 for D (6 bases). Germline V gene sequence: CDR1 DFQATT, CDR2 SNEGSKA (reference sequence). The CDR3 totals 12 residues. Trimming stripped 6 bases from V and 4 bases from J, with 10 bases between. DNA for the CDR3: TGCAGTGCCCTCAGGGGTTACAATGAGCAGTTCTTC. Its protein is CSALRGYNEQFF.

This clonotype was detected many times. The chain joins TRBV7-2 to TRBJ2-5, with TRBD2 as a possible D gene (6 bases). CDR1 is SGHTA and CDR2 is FQGNSA in the germline V gene. With 8 bases removed from V and 5 bases from J, the gap between germline ends came to 18 bases. This CDR3 is 14 amino acids long. The CDR3 DNA reads TGTGCCAGCCCCCCTCGGGGGTGGGGGGAGACCCAGTACTTC. Amino acids: CASPPRGWGETQYF.